This entry lists 21 T cell receptor beta chains sequenced from one sample in a study of blood T cell repertoires in COVID-19. This table comes from immunoSEQ multiplex PCR, and its TCRdb copy is limited to in-frame clones, with some not included. The table records around 250,000 clones, 85% to 95% of them present only once. Sequenced input: PBMCs or T cells enriched from blood (not recorded which). Receptor source: a man aged 35 to 55 who had been exposed to COVID-19.

The chain has TRBV9 and TRBJ1-2, with D unclear. V was shortened by 3 bases and J by 0 bases, with 18 bases between the two germline ends. CDR3 length: 17 amino acids. Germline V gene sequence: CDR1 SGDLS, CDR2 YYNGEE. CDR3 loop: CASSASLQSFSNYGYTF. CDR3 sequence (DNA): TGTGCCAGCAGCGCAAGTTTACAGTCATTTTCTAACTATGGCTACACCTTC.

V and J are TRBV30 and TRBJ1-1; tentative D call: TRBD1 (6 bases). V was shortened by 0 bases and J by 6 bases, with 14 bases between the two germline ends. This CDR3 spans 14 amino acids. CDR1 is GTSNPN and CDR2 is SVGIG in the germline V gene (reference sequence). In nucleotides, the CDR3 is TGTGCCTGGAGTGTCGGGCAGGGGTCGGCTGAAGCTTTCTTT. It yields the protein CAWSVGQGSAEAFF.

This clone has a single count. The V and J genes are TRBV19 and TRBJ2-1, with D possibly TRBD2 on 6 matching bases. Trimming shortened V by 2 bases and J by 6 bases, and 11 bases separated the two germline ends. The CDR3 contains 14 residues. Germline loops: CDR1 LNHDA, CDR2 SQIVND (reference sequence). The CDR3 is CASSIKTSSNEQFF. In nucleotides, the CDR3 is TGTGCCAGTAGTATAAAAACTAGCAGCAATGAGCAGTTCTTC.

Concerning this clone itself: Other DNA sequences in this specimen translate into the identical CDR3. The J gene is TRBJ2-5, the V gene TRBV4-1; D not certain. The germline V and J ends were trimmed by 1 base and 5 bases, with 11 bases remaining between them. Germline lookup yields CDR1 MGHRA and CDR2 YSYEKL. The CDR3 has 14 residues. In DNA form, the CDR3 reads TGCGCCAGCAGCCAAGTTACGGGTTCGGAGACCCAGTACTTC. Translation: CASSQVTGSETQYF.

The chain joins TRBV30 to TRBJ2-1, with 8 positions matching TRBD2. This CDR3 is built from 12 residues. J gave up 9 bases and V 5 bases, and 6 bases lay outside the gene matches. Germline V gene lookup returns CDR1 GTSNPN and CDR2 SVGIG (reference sequence). The CDR3 DNA follows: TGTGCCTGGGTACTAGCGGACTTTGAGCAGTTCTTC. Translating it yields CAWVLADFEQFF.

V is TRBV23-1 and J is TRBJ2-1; 10 bases agree with TRBD2. TRBV23-1 belongs to the ORF category, with a function that is uncertain. V was pared by 2 bases and J by 10 bases, with 5 bases of the junction left unmatched. The CDR3 consists of 14 residues. In nucleotides, the CDR3 is TGCGCCAGCAGTCAACTAGCGGGAGTCATGGAGCAGTTCTTC. Translation gives CASSQLAGVMEQFF.

This chain uses TRBV28 with TRBJ1-1; D unresolved. The V end was cut by 6 bases, the J end by 0 bases, with 14 bases between. This CDR3 has 15 amino acids. CDR1 is MDHEN, CDR2 SYDVKM, per germline. In DNA form, the CDR3 reads TGTGCCAGCAGCCCAACGCTTTCAGTGAACACTGAAGCTTTCTTT. Translation gives CASSPTLSVNTEAFF.

The V and J genes are TRBV28 and TRBJ1-6; perhaps TRBD1 as D (6 bases). Trimming shortened V by 3 bases and J by 8 bases, and 14 bases separated the two germline ends. The CDR3 extends over 15 amino acids. Per germline, CDR1 MDHEN and CDR2 SYDVKM. The CDR3 DNA reads TGTGCCAGCAGTTTGACCAGGGGCGTTTATTCACCCCTCCACTTT. Translated: CASSLTRGVYSPLHF.

The chain has TRBV27 and TRBJ2-1; maybe TRBD2 (6 bases). CDR3 length: 16 residues. Trimming shortened V by 6 bases and J by 2 bases, and 17 bases separated the two germline ends. Germline-derived CDR1 and CDR2 are MNHEY and SMNVEV (reference sequence). The chain's CDR3 is CASRTLSGPTYNEQFF. CDR3 bases: TGTGCCAGCAGGACGTTGAGCGGGCCAACCTACAATGAGCAGTTCTTC.

The gene calls are TRBV6-5 and TRBJ2-7; 14 bases are shared with TRBD2. Germline V lookup: CDR1 MNHEY, CDR2 SVGAGI. The V and J ends lost 5 bases and 12 bases, in that order; junction bases with no gene match: 6. This CDR3 spans 13 amino acids. Here the CDR3 reads CASSLTSGRAMYF. The CDR3, as DNA: TGTGCCAGCAGTCTGACTAGCGGGAGGGCCATGTACTTC.

This sequence joins TRBV6-5 and TRBJ2-4; no clear D. Germline-derived CDR1 and CDR2 are MNHEY and SVGAGI. V lost 5 bases and J 4 bases, leaving 15 bases between the germline ends. The CDR3 is 15 amino acids. The CDR3 sequence is CASSKSGGMKNIQYF. Written as DNA, the CDR3 is TGTGCCAGCAGTAAAAGTGGCGGCATGAAAAACATTCAGTACTTC.

The chain combines TRBV19 with TRBJ1-1; the D is unclear. The CDR3 is made up of 12 amino acids. Germline loops: CDR1 LNHDA, CDR2 SQIVND (reference sequence). The V end was cut by 6 bases, the J end by 6 bases, with 11 bases between. CDR3 in DNA: TGTGCCAGTAGAATCGGGAGGGCTGAAGCTTTCTTT. This translates into CASRIGRAEAFF.

The CDR3 nucleotides are TGTGCTAGTAACCCAGACAGGGGCGCTGAAGCTTTCTTT. Its protein product is CASNPDRGAEAFF. This chain joins TRBV12-5 and TRBJ1-1, with 8 bases that match TRBD1. V gave up 8 bases and J gave up 6 bases; unmatched junction bases: 8. The CDR3 contains 13 residues. Germline loops: CDR1 LGHNT, CDR2 FRNRAP.

This clone was seen just once. J is TRBJ2-6 and V is TRBV5-5, with 13 bases identical to TRBD2. CDR3 size: 18 residues. Germline lookup yields CDR1 SGHKS and CDR2 YYEKEE (reference sequence). With V trimmed by 3 bases and J by 0 bases, 3 bases remained unmatched. CDR3 region: CASSSGLAGSSGANVLTF. CDR3 in DNA: TGTGCCAGCAGCTCGGGACTAGCGGGGAGCTCTGGGGCCAACGTCCTGACTTTC.

The table lists this clone with a few counts. The chain has TRBV2 and TRBJ2-7, with D possibly being TRBD2 (5 bases). From germline, CDR1 is SNHLY and CDR2 FYNNEI. The CDR3 length is 15 residues. With 6 bases removed from V and 1 base from J, the gap between germline ends came to 16 bases. The CDR3 loop reads CASSLWAGLSYEQYF. CDR3 sequence (DNA): TGTGCCAGCAGCCTCTGGGCGGGCCTATCCTACGAGCAGTACTTC. The complete variable domain, with remaining parts taken from reference TRBV2 and TRBJ2-7, reads EPEVTQTPSHQVTQMGQEVILRCVPISNHLYFYWYRQILGQKVEFLVSFYNNEISEKSEIFDDQFSVERPDGSNFTLKIRSTKLEDSAMYFCASSLWAGLSYEQYFGPGTRLTVT.

The table lists this clone with a few counts. The J gene is TRBJ1-2, the V gene TRBV19; 7 nucleotides line up with TRBD1. The CDR3 extends over 12 amino acids. Germline CDR1 reads LNHDA; CDR2 reads SQIVND (reference sequence). With V trimmed by 8 bases and J by 4 bases, 4 bases remained unmatched. The CDR3 sequence: CASGDRAYGYTF. As DNA, the CDR3 is TGTGCCAGTGGGGACAGAGCCTATGGCTACACCTTC. Drawing the rest from reference TRBV19 and TRBJ1-2, the complete variable domain is DGGITQSPKYLFRKEGQNVTLSCEQNLNHDAMYWYRQDPGQGLRLIYYSQIVNDFQKGDIAEGYSVSREKKESFPLTVTSAQKNPTAFYLCASGDRAYGYTFGSGTRLTVV.

This chain joins TRBV19 and TRBJ2-3; 8 bases line up with TRBD2. J was trimmed by 5 bases and V by 3 bases; bases with no gene match: 7. CDR1 is LNHDA and CDR2 is SQIVND in the germline V gene (reference sequence). The CDR3 has 15 residues. In DNA form, the CDR3 reads TGTGCCAGTAGTATCAGCGGGAGCGCGGGAGATACGCAGTATTTT. Translating it yields CASSISGSAGDTQYF.

The chain uses TRBV5-6 and TRBJ1-5; a weak D match, TRBD1 (5 bases). CDR3 length: 16 residues. Per the germline V gene, CDR1 is SGHDT and CDR2 is YYEEEE. Between the trimmed V and J ends, which lost 1 base and 5 bases, there was a span of 16 bases. CDR3 sequence (DNA): TGTGCCAGCAGCTTGTTGGGGAGCGGGGGTTATCAGCCCCAGCATTTT. Translating gives CASSLLGSGGYQPQHF.

The chain employs TRBV11-2 and TRBJ2-7; 7 bases are shared with TRBD2. The CDR3 loop spans 15 amino acids. Germline V lookup: CDR1 SGHAT, CDR2 FQNNGV. V gave up 2 bases and J gave up 3 bases; unmatched junction bases: 7. The CDR3 sequence: CASSLLAGTNYEQYF. The CDR3 DNA follows: TGTGCCAGCAGCTTATTGGCGGGGACTAACTACGAGCAGTACTTC.

The V call is TRBV19, the J call TRBJ2-7; TRBD2 matches at 11 bases. The germline gives CDR1 LNHDA, CDR2 SQIVND (reference sequence). J lost 2 bases, V lost 5 bases, and 2 bases had no gene match. The CDR3 loop spans 14 amino acids. The chain's CDR3 is CASSPGLAAYEQYF. As DNA, the CDR3 is TGTGCCAGTAGTCCGGGACTAGCGGCCTACGAGCAGTACTTC.

The chain joins TRBV6-2 or TRBV6-3 to TRBJ2-1; 8 bases match TRBD2. Germline trimming cut 8 bases from V and 9 bases from J; bases unmatched to any gene: 12. CDR3 length: 14 amino acids. Germline values: CDR1 MNHEY, CDR2 SVGEGT. CDR3 sequence (DNA): TGTGCCAGCTGCCCCCAGCGGGAGATTTGTGAGCAGTTCTTC. Translating it yields CASCPQREICEQFF.